A selection of T cell receptor beta chains follows, all from one sample in a study of blood T cells in healthy people across ages. One entry per CDR3 protein, called by TCRdb with MiXCR from the 5' RACE reads. The data show fewer than 650,000 distinct CDR3 sequences, roughly a quarter seen once. These records were also assigned to another study, of T cells of mothers and their children.

The sequenced material came from blood. The origin of the receptors is a boy under 10 years old in good health. Both conserved end residues are part of each CDR3. D genes are given only for firm matches. Clone size, where shown, is once, few, many, or a class for clones that have expanded.

TRBV3-1	TRBD1	.	TRBJ1-4	TGTGCCAGCAGCCAAGATCAGACAGGGGGGAAACTGTTTTTT	CASSQDQTGGKLFF
TRBV29-1	.	.	TRBJ2-2	TGCAGCGTTGAACCAGGAGACAGCAACACCGGGGAGCTGTTTTTT	CSVEPGDSNTGELFF
TRBV7-2	TRBD1	.	TRBJ2-5	TGTGCCAGCAGCACGGACAGGCAAGAGACCCAGTACTTC	CASSTDRQETQYF
TRBV15	TRBD2	.	TRBJ2-3	TGTGCCACCAGCAGAGACATCCGGGAGGCAGGCCCAGATACGCAGTATTTT	CATSRDIREAGPDTQYF
TRBV30	.	.	TRBJ2-1	TGTGCCTGGAGTATAGTGTACAATGAGCAGTTCTTC	CAWSIVYNEQFF
TRBV5-1	.	many	TRBJ2-1	TGCGCCAGCAGCTTGCTAGGGGATGAGCAGTTCTTC	CASSLLGDEQFF
TRBV10-3	.	few	TRBJ2-4	TGTGCCATCAGTGACCACGACGGAGAAAACATTCAGTACTTC	CAISDHDGENIQYF
TRBV3-1	TRBD2	.	TRBJ2-3	TGTGCCAGCAGCTACCTAGCGGGGAGCACAGATACGCAGTATTTT	CASSYLAGSTDTQYF
TRBV3-1	.	.	TRBJ2-3	TGTGCCAGCCCTAACTGGCGGGGCACAGATACGCAGTATTTT	CASPNWRGTDTQYF
TRBV9	TRBD2	few	TRBJ2-5	TGTGCCAGCAGCGTAGGTAGCGGGGGGTACACAGAGACCCAGTACTTC	CASSVGSGGYTETQYF
TRBV24-1	TRBD1	.	TRBJ1-4	TGTGCCACCAGTGTATCCAGGGGGCAGAGAACTAATGAAAAACTGTTTTTT	CATSVSRGQRTNEKLFF
TRBV20-1	.	.	TRBJ1-1	TGCAGTGCTAGCCCCATCCGTGAGACTGAAGCTTTCTTT	CSASPIRETEAFF
TRBV29-1	.	.	TRBJ1-1	TGCAGCGTTGCGTCGCTCATGAACACTGAAGCTTTCTTT	CSVASLMNTEAFF
TRBV7-7	TRBD1	many	TRBJ2-2	TGTGCCAGCAGCTTAGAGGGACAGGCCATAACCGGGGAGCTGTTTTTT	CASSLEGQAITGELFF
TRBV20-1	TRBD2	.	TRBJ2-7	TGCAGTGCTAGATTTCCGGGAGGTTACGAGCAGTACTTC	CSARFPGGYEQYF
TRBV7-9	TRBD1	few	TRBJ2-2	TGTGCCAGCAGCTTAACCGGACAGGGGGAGGGGGAGCTGTTTTTT	CASSLTGQGEGELFF
TRBV2	TRBD2	few	TRBJ2-3	TGTGCCAGCACCACAGCGGGGTCTAGCACAGATACGCAGTATTTT	CASTTAGSSTDTQYF
TRBV6-5	TRBD1	few	TRBJ1-5	TGTGCCAGCTCAGGCAGGGGGGATCAGCCCCAGCATTTT	CASSGRGDQPQHF
TRBV7-9	TRBD2	few	TRBJ2-1	TGTGCCAGCAGCTTAGTCCCGCCGGGACTAGCGGGGAATGAGCAGTTCTTC	CASSLVPPGLAGNEQFF
TRBV12-3/TRBV12-4	TRBD1	many	TRBJ2-5	TGTGCCAGCAGTTCCAGGGACAGAGGAGAGACCCAGTACTTC	CASSSRDRGETQYF
TRBV6-5	TRBD1	.	TRBJ2-7	TGTGCCAGCAGTTGGGACAGGGGGGGTTACGAGCAGTACTTC	CASSWDRGGYEQYF
TRBV20-1	TRBD2	.	TRBJ2-7	TGCAGTGCCGGCGCCGGGACTAGCGGGAGGGGCGAGCAGTACTTC	CSAGAGTSGRGEQYF
TRBV10-3	.	.	TRBJ2-2	TGTGCCATCAGTGAGTCGCAGGGAGCCGGGGAGCTGTTTTTT	CAISESQGAGELFF
TRBV20-1	TRBD2	.	TRBJ2-5	TGCAGTGCTAGAGTCCCGGGACTAGCGGGAGGGTGGGGGGAGACCCAGTACTTC	CSARVPGLAGGWGETQYF
TRBV7-9	.	few	TRBJ2-5	TGTGCCAGCTTAGGTGGTTGGAACCAAGAGACCCAGTACTTC	CASLGGWNQETQYF
TRBV20-1	.	.	TRBJ2-3	TGCAGTGCTAGTCGACCTCCAGGCACAGATACGCAGTATTTT	CSASRPPGTDTQYF
TRBV4-3	.	.	TRBJ2-1	TGCGCCAGCAGCCAAGAAGCGGGCAATGAGCAGTTCTTC	CASSQEAGNEQFF
TRBV5-1	.	few	TRBJ2-3	TGCGCCAGCAGCTGGCAGGGGAGGGGCACAGATACGCAGTATTTT	CASSWQGRGTDTQYF
TRBV5-1	.	.	TRBJ2-2	TGCGCCAGCAGCCTACTACAGGGGAACACCGGGGAGCTGTTTTTT	CASSLLQGNTGELFF
TRBV7-9	.	.	TRBJ2-3	TGTGCCAGCAGCTTAAGCGGGTATACAAGCACAGATACGCAGTATTTT	CASSLSGYTSTDTQYF
TRBV10-3	.	.	TRBJ1-4	TGTGCCATCAGTGAGTCTGACAGAACAACTAATGAAAAACTGTTTTTT	CAISESDRTTNEKLFF
TRBV27	.	few	TRBJ1-4	TGTGCCAGCAGTTTCTCCCCCGGGCAAGGAGAAAAACTGTTTTTT	CASSFSPGQGEKLFF
TRBV27	.	many	TRBJ2-7	TGCGCCAGCAGCTTGGGACACTCCTACGAGCAGTACTTC	CASSLGHSYEQYF
TRBV6-2/TRBV6-3	.	.	TRBJ2-3	TGTGCCAGCAAATATAGAGGCGGAGAAGCAGATACGCAGTATTTT	CASKYRGGEADTQYF
TRBV12-3/TRBV12-4	TRBD2	.	TRBJ2-5	TGTGCCAGCACCCGAGCGGGGAGGGCAGAGACCCAGTACTTC	CASTRAGRAETQYF
TRBV20-1	.	few	TRBJ1-1	TGCAGTGCTTCCGGGACACAGAACACTGAAGCTTTCTTT	CSASGTQNTEAFF
TRBV6-6	TRBD2	few	TRBJ2-1	TGTGCCAGCAGTTCCGGACTAGTAGAGCAGTTCTTC	CASSSGLVEQFF
TRBV3-1	TRBD2	.	TRBJ2-7	TGTGCCAGCAGCCCCTGGGCTAGCGGCGAGCAGTACTTC	CASSPWASGEQYF
TRBV20-1	.	few	TRBJ1-2	TGCAGTGCAGAGACACCTAACTATGGCTACACCTTC	CSAETPNYGYTF
TRBV9	.	once	TRBJ2-3	TGTGCCAGCGAGGAACTAGTCTATTCAGATACGCAGTATTTT	CASEELVYSDTQYF
TRBV20-1	.	many	TRBJ2-3	TGCAGTGCTAGAGATCCCCAGGGCGGGGGCCTAACAGATACGCAGTATTTT	CSARDPQGGGLTDTQYF
TRBV19	.	.	TRBJ2-1	TGTGCCAGTAGTATGTTACTAGCAAGCCCCTACAATGAGCAGTTCTTC	CASSMLLASPYNEQFF
TRBV7-2	.	few	TRBJ1-2	TGTGCCAGCAGTCAAATGACAGTTAACTATGGCTACACCTTC	CASSQMTVNYGYTF
TRBV9	.	once	TRBJ1-1	TGTGCCAGCAGCGTAGGGGGGGCCGGAGTGAACACTGAAGCTTTCTTT	CASSVGGAGVNTEAFF
TRBV7-2	.	.	TRBJ2-3	TGTGCCAGCAGCCCTAAACCGGGCTCGGAGGACACAGATACGCAGTATTTT	CASSPKPGSEDTDTQYF
TRBV5-1	.	few	TRBJ2-7	TGCGCCTCCCAGGGGGAGTGGGGGGCCTACGAGCAGTACTTC	CASQGEWGAYEQYF
TRBV29-1	.	.	TRBJ1-1	TGCAGCGTTAAGGTTTACGACACTGAAGCTTTCTTT	CSVKVYDTEAFF
TRBV21-1	.	.	TRBJ2-1	TGTGCCAGCGCGGTCCGACTAGCCGGCAATGAGCAGTTCTTC	CASAVRLAGNEQFF
TRBV4-3	.	.	TRBJ1-2	TGCGCCAGCAGCCAAGGTATAGGGGTCTATGGCTACACCTTC	CASSQGIGVYGYTF